A selection of T cell receptor beta chains follows, all from one sample in a study of T cell clonotyping in hematopoietic cell transplantation. Generated by immunoSEQ multiplex PCR, the TCRdb table keeps only in-frame clones and is missing some. Altogether under 45,000 clones are present, around 95% being singletons, with the ten largest covering about 1.5%. Sequencing was performed on peripheral blood mononuclear cells, taken before stem cell transplant. The receptor set was obtained from a man in his forties with chronic myeloid leukemia. Some clones in this sample may be carry-over from other donors' samples. The CDR3 runs from the conserved cysteine through the conserved F or W. D genes are given only for firm matches. The listing skips clone size in some rows; elsewhere it reads once, few, many or a size class.

CDR3 protein	CDR3 DNA	V gene	clone size	J gene	D gene
CAIRGMEGARSGANVLTF	TGTGCCATCAGGGGGATGGAGGGCGCGAGGTCTGGGGCCAACGTCCTGACTTTC	TRBV10-3	NA	TRBJ2-6	NA
CASSTGLYSTDTQYF	TGTGCCAGTAGTACGGGACTATACAGCACAGATACGCAGTATTTT	TRBV19	NA	TRBJ2-3	TRBD2
CASSAVWENTIYF	TGTGCCAGCAGCGCTGTATGGGAAAACACCATATATTTT	TRBV9	once	TRBJ1-3	NA
CASSRGTVDTDTQYF	TGTGCCAGCAGCCGCGGGACTGTCGACACAGATACGCAGTATTTT	TRBV7-7	NA	TRBJ2-3	NA
CAISERGINEQYF	TGTGCCATCAGTGAACGGGGGATCAACGAGCAGTACTTC	TRBV10-3	NA	TRBJ2-7	NA
CASSIRQPNYGYTF	TGTGCCAGTAGTATCCGACAGCCTAACTATGGCTACACCTTC	TRBV19	NA	TRBJ1-2	NA
CASRKLGGGTDTQYF	TGTGCCAGCAGGAAGCTAGGGGGCGGCACAGATACGCAGTATTTT	TRBV27	NA	TRBJ2-3	TRBD1
CASSLGPSNTEAFF	TGTGCCAGCAGCTTAGGACCGTCGAACACTGAAGCTTTCTTT	TRBV7-2	NA	TRBJ1-1	NA
CASSQSRGGGPYNEQFF	TGTGCCAGCAGCCAAAGCAGGGGCGGGGGGCCCTACAATGAGCAGTTCTTC	TRBV4-2	NA	TRBJ2-1	TRBD2
CASSPGVVVPQHF	TGTGCCAGCTCACCTGGGGTGGTTGTGCCCCAGCATTTT	TRBV18	NA	TRBJ1-5	NA
CASSLGTPTSGGYTF	TGCGCCAGCAGCCTTGGGACACCTACGTCGGGTGGCTACACCTTC	TRBV4-3	NA	TRBJ1-2	NA
CASSLSRAPAGELFF	TGTGCCAGCAGTTTATCCAGGGCCCCGGCCGGGGAGCTGTTTTTT	TRBV28	NA	TRBJ2-2	NA
CASSFTRYSEQYF	TGTGCCAGCAGTTTCACAAGGTATAGCGAGCAGTACTTC	TRBV28	NA	TRBJ2-7	NA
CASLRAIRGTEAFF	TGTGCCAGCTTACGGGCGATCAGGGGCACTGAAGCTTTCTTT	TRBV2	NA	TRBJ1-1	NA
CASSLTSGGPLHF	TGTGCCAGCAGCTTAACGAGTGGAGGACCCCTCCACTTT	TRBV7-3	NA	TRBJ1-6	NA
CASSEELAGRNEQFF	TGTGCCAGCAGTGAGGAACTAGCGGGGAGGAATGAGCAGTTCTTC	TRBV28	few	TRBJ2-1	TRBD2